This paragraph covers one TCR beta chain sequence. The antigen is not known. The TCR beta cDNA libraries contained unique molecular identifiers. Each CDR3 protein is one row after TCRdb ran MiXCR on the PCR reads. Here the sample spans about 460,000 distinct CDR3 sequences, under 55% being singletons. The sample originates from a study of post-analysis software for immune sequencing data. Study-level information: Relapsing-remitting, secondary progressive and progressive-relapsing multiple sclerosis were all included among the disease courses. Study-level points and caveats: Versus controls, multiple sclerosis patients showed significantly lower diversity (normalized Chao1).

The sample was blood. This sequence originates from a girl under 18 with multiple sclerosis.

CDR3 in amino acids: CSARGQDSYEQYF. The CDR3, as DNA: TGCAGTGCTAGAGGACAGGACTCCTACGAGCAGTACTTC. The chain carries TRBV20-1 and TRBJ2-7; D perhaps matches TRBD1 (6 bases). The germline CDR1 and CDR2 sequences are DFQATT and SNEGSKA (reference sequence). Trimming stripped 1 base from V and 0 bases from J, with 7 bases between. There are 13 residues in the CDR3.